This paragraph reports one T cell receptor beta chain. Antigen: not known. CDR3 length equals 16 residues. Trimming took 1 base from V and 4 from J; bases not matched to a gene: 9. The germline CDR1 and CDR2 sequences are LNHDA and SQIVND (reference sequence). Libraries were prepared by immunoSEQ multiplex PCR; TCRdb keeps only in-frame clonotypes and omits some of them. Of 100,000 or so clones in the sample, 75% to 90% were seen once. This sample is part of a study of T cell responses to AZD1222 COVID-19 vaccine. Study-level points and caveats: Donors in the cohort were predominantly white British and more often female, and clonal diversity was possibly underestimated. Receipt of two AZD1222 doses was followed by a rise in Spike-specific TCR breadth and depth. Repertoires were obtained only post-peak T cell response. Dominant CD4 TCR responses targeted spike regions 160-218 and 743-854.

The starting material was peripheral blood, obtained 28 days after the second AZD1222 dose. The rearrangement links TRBV19 to TRBJ1-2; 7 bases match TRBD1. The TCR sequence derives from an adult who received the AZD1222 COVID-19 vaccine. The CDR3 DNA reads as TGTGCCAGTAGTATAGCAGAGGGGGCGCGAACCTATGGCTACACCTTC. Protein product: CASSIAEGARTYGYTF. Based on the CDR3 plus reference TRBV19 and TRBJ1-2, the full variable domain is DGGITQSPKYLFRKEGQNVTLSCEQNLNHDAMYWYRQDPGQGLRLIYYSQIVNDFQKGDIAEGYSVSREKKESFPLTVTSAQKNPTAFYLCASSIAEGARTYGYTFGSGTRLTVV.